These 12 T cell receptor beta chains were all obtained from the same sample, sequenced in a study of blood T cell repertoires in COVID-19. The table came from immunoSEQ multiplex PCR; TCRdb's copy has only in-frame clones and leaves some out. The sample lists over 350,000 clones; 88% were seen once. What was sequenced was PBMCs or T cells enriched from blood (not recorded which). These receptors were taken from a woman between 18 and 29 years old who had recovered from COVID-19.

The genes are TRBV28 and TRBJ2-7; D is possibly TRBD1 (6 bases). CDR3 length equals 14 residues. CDR1 and CDR2 (germline): MDHEN, SYDVKM. V lost 5 bases to trimming and J lost 0 bases, with 11 bases between them. CDR3 residues: CASSETGSSYEQYF. The CDR3 nucleotides read TGTGCCAGCAGTGAGACAGGAAGCTCCTACGAGCAGTACTTC.

The rearrangement joins TRBV7-9 to TRBJ2-2; D gene ambiguous. The V gene lost 8 bases and the J gene lost 7 bases, with 8 bases spanning the gap. The CDR3 has 11 amino acids. Germline CDR1 SEHNR, CDR2 FQNEAQ (reference sequence). The CDR3 is CASSRSGELFF. The CDR3 DNA sequence: TGTGCCAGCTCCCGGAGCGGGGAGCTGTTTTTT.

The J gene is TRBJ1-2, the V gene TRBV5-1, with D unresolved. CDR1 SGHRS and CDR2 YFSETQ come from the germline V gene. Trimming left V 2 bases short and J 1 base short, with 15 bases between. This CDR3 is built from 16 residues. CDR3 protein: CASSFAAANDNYGYTF. DNA of the CDR3: TGCGCCAGCAGCTTTGCGGCAGCAAACGATAACTATGGCTACACCTTC.

The chain has TRBV18 and TRBJ2-2; D ambiguous. This CDR3 has 14 amino acids. Trimming removed 0 bases at V and 6 bases at J, with 8 bases between. Germline V gene sequence: CDR1 KGHSH, CDR2 LQKENI. The CDR3 nucleotides read TGTGCCAGCTCACCACCGGATGAGGCCGGGGAGCTGTTTTTT. Its translation: CASSPPDEAGELFF.

The chain uses TRBV6-5 and TRBJ1-2; D uncertain. Trimming stripped 2 bases from V and 7 bases from J, with 8 bases between. Germline V gene data show CDR1 as MNHEY and CDR2 as SVGAGI. This CDR3 is built from 12 residues. CDR3 bases: TGTGCCAGCAGTTACGGCCGGGGTGGCTACACCTTC. Amino acids: CASSYGRGGYTF.

CDR3 sequence: CASSRDRGMGSTEAFF. In nucleotides, the CDR3 is TGTGCCAGCAGCCGGGACAGGGGAATGGGAAGCACTGAAGCTTTCTTT. V and J are TRBV5-4 and TRBJ1-1; 10 bases line up with TRBD1. CDR1 and CDR2 from the germline V gene are SGHNT and YYREEE (reference sequence). This CDR3 has 16 amino acids. Trimming at V came to 4 bases and at J to 4 bases, leaving 10 bases not matched to a gene.

The chain links TRBV9 to TRBJ2-7, with TRBD2 matching 8 bases. CDR1 SGDLS and CDR2 YYNGEE come from the germline V gene. V lost 0 bases and J lost 5; bases outside the gene matches: 7. The CDR3 is made up of 15 amino acids. The CDR3 is CASSVVGGAIHEQYF. CDR3 coding DNA: TGTGCCAGCAGCGTAGTCGGGGGGGCTATCCACGAGCAGTACTTC.

The gene calls are TRBV18 and TRBJ2-1; 11 bases fit TRBD1. The germline gives CDR1 KGHSH, CDR2 LQKENI. CDR3 length equals 14 residues. With V trimmed by 3 bases and J by 7 bases, 2 bases remained unmatched. CDR3 amino acids: CASSPGTGGNEQFF. The DNA of the CDR3 is TGTGCCAGCTCACCTGGGACAGGGGGAAATGAGCAGTTCTTC.

DNA of the CDR3: TGTGCCAGCAGTTACTTCACAGGGTACACCGGGGAGCTGTTTTTT. Its protein is CASSYFTGYTGELFF. The chain uses TRBV6-2 or TRBV6-3 and TRBJ2-2; maybe TRBD1 (6 bases). This CDR3 contains 15 residues. Trimming pared 1 base from V and 3 bases from J, leaving 9 bases between. Germline V gives CDR1 MNHEY, CDR2 SVGEGT.

The chain is built from TRBV6-5 and TRBJ2-1, with D maybe TRBD2 (5 bases). The CDR3 consists of 16 residues. Trimming cost V 2 bases and J 0 bases, with 11 bases left between them. Germline CDR1 MNHEY, CDR2 SVGAGI. CDR3 loop: CASSYGRVSSYNEQFF. CDR3 nucleotide sequence: TGTGCCAGCAGTTACGGGCGGGTCAGCTCCTACAATGAGCAGTTCTTC.

The chain has TRBV2 and TRBJ2-7, with 7 nucleotides matching TRBD1. Germline CDR1 and CDR2: SNHLY and FYNNEI. The CDR3 has 15 amino acids. J gave up 0 bases and V 2 bases, and 4 bases lay outside the gene matches. DNA for the CDR3: TGTGCCAGCAGTGAATCAGGGGACAGCTCCTACGAGCAGTACTTC. Its protein is CASSESGDSSYEQYF.

The J gene is TRBJ1-6, the V gene TRBV11-2, with a possible D match to TRBD1 (5 bases). This CDR3 has 17 residues. Looked up from germline, CDR1 is SGHAT and CDR2 is FQNNGV. V lost 2 bases and J 8 bases, leaving 19 bases between the germline ends. The DNA for the CDR3 is TGTGCCAGCAGCTTATCCGGGGGTCTGGAGAGGTATTCACCCCTCCACTTT. This translates into CASSLSGGLERYSPLHF.